The 4 T cell receptor beta chains presented below share a single source sample, sequenced in a study of blood T cell repertoires in COVID-19. Measured with immunoSEQ multiplex PCR; TCRdb has only the in-frame clones, and not every one. The sample lists 490,000 or so clones, approximately 90% seen once, with about 1.7% in the top ten. The sequenced material came from PBMCs or T cells enriched from blood (not recorded which). The receptors derive from a woman aged 40 to 50 who had recovered from COVID-19.

The chain carries TRBV10-1 and TRBJ2-1, with 7 bases lining up with TRBD2. Losses at the gene ends were 6 bases for V and 6 bases for J; bases not matched to a gene: 11. The CDR3 extends over 15 amino acids. Per germline, CDR1 WNHNN and CDR2 SYGVQD (reference sequence). This CDR3 is CASSLLAGVPNEQFF. CDR3 DNA: TGCGCCAGCAGCCTTCTCGCGGGAGTCCCCAATGAGCAGTTCTTC.

The genes are TRBV12-5 and TRBJ1-1, with 7 bases lining up with TRBD1. The germline V gene encodes CDR1 LGHNT and CDR2 FRNRAP. V trimming: 8 bases; J trimming: 3 bases; junction bases outside the gene matches: 9. The CDR3 is made up of 14 amino acids. The CDR3 DNA sequence: TGTGCTAGTTGGGACAGCCAGGACCACACTGAAGCTTTCTTT. It codes for CASWDSQDHTEAFF.

This chain uses TRBV5-8 with TRBJ1-2; D gene unclear. There are 13 residues in the CDR3. V was pared by 2 bases and J by 8 bases, with 13 bases between. The germline CDR1 and CDR2 sequences are SGHTS and YDEGEE. This CDR3 reads CASSLKPHQGYTF. CDR3 DNA: TGTGCCAGCAGCTTAAAACCGCATCAGGGCTACACCTTC.

The chain is built from TRBV5-4 and TRBJ2-1, with D hard to call. CDR3 size: 12 residues. The V end was cut by 4 bases, the J end by 10 bases, with 12 bases between. Germline V gene data show CDR1 as SGHNT and CDR2 as YYREEE (reference sequence). CDR3 DNA: TGTGCCAGCAGCCTGTTCGATGGCGAGCAGTTCTTC. It translates to CASSLFDGEQFF. Combining the CDR3 with reference TRBV5-4 and TRBJ2-1 gives the whole variable domain ETGVTQSPTHLIKTRGQQVTLRCSSQSGHNTVSWYQQALGQGPQFIFQYYREEENGRGNFPPRFSGLQFPNYSSELNVNALELDDSALYLCASSLFDGEQFFGPGTRLTVL.